This TCR beta chain was found in a study of T cell changes during pregnancy in multiple sclerosis. Sequencing was performed with immunoSEQ multiplex PCR; in TCRdb, only in-frame clones are kept and a portion is missing. The sample holds 30,000 to 40,000 clones; approximately 89% are singletons and the top ten take about 0.81%. This sequence was found in a female donor in good health, enrolled as a control in a pregnancy study. This sample comprised CD4+ T cells from peripheral blood mononuclear cells, obtained after pregnancy.

This CDR3 reads CASSLKWGDRSSYNSPLHF. Here the CDR3 DNA reads TGTGCCAGCAGCTTAAAGTGGGGGGACAGAAGCTCCTATAATTCACCCCTCCACTTT. The genes are TRBV7-2 and TRBJ1-6; 7 bases map to TRBD1. This CDR3 is built from 19 residues. Germline assignment: CDR1 SGHTA and CDR2 FQGNSA. V was pared by 2 bases and J by 0 bases, with 10 bases of the junction left unmatched.